Below are 10 T cell receptor beta chains sequenced from a single sample in a study of blood T cell repertoires in COVID-19. Clones were read by immunoSEQ multiplex PCR, and TCRdb kept only the in-frame ones, dropping some. The data hold under 200,000 clones, with around 87% observed a single time. The sequencing sample was made of peripheral blood. The receptor set was obtained from a woman older than 75 in a cohort sampled during active or convalescent COVID-19.

This chain uses TRBV19 with TRBJ2-7; TRBD1 matches 10 bases. The CDR3 sequence is 15 residues long. Looked up from germline, CDR1 is LNHDA and CDR2 is SQIVND (reference sequence). V lost 7 bases, J lost 4 bases, and 10 bases stayed unmatched. CDR3 sequence (DNA): TGTGCCAGTACGATCGGGGGGACAGGGGCGTACGAGCAGTACTTC. It is translated as CASTIGGTGAYEQYF.

This clone has just one count. The V call is TRBV6-1, the J call TRBJ1-2; D not resolved. Per the germline V gene, CDR1 is MNHNS and CDR2 is SASEGT. Trimming took 3 bases from V and 4 from J, leaving 6 bases between them. The CDR3 is 12 amino acids. CDR3 in amino acids: CASSDRFYGYTF. In DNA form, the CDR3 reads TGTGCCAGCAGTGACAGATTCTATGGCTACACCTTC.

The chain employs TRBV6-1 and TRBJ1-3; TRBD1 agrees at 8 bases. The junction had 4 bases not matched to a gene; V was cut back by 2 bases and J by 4 bases. Germline loops: CDR1 MNHNS, CDR2 SASEGT. The CDR3 consists of 15 residues. CDR3 DNA: TGTGCCAGCAGTGAACAGGGGGCGGAAGGAAACACCATATATTTT. Its translation: CASSEQGAEGNTIYF.

The chain couples TRBV5-5 to TRBJ1-1; D uncertain. Looked up from germline, CDR1 is SGHKS and CDR2 is YYEKEE (reference sequence). V gave up 4 bases and J gave up 3 bases, with 7 bases separating them. The CDR3 length is 12 residues. The CDR3 nucleotides read TGTGCCAGCAGCCCCTTAGACACTGAAGCTTTCTTT. This encodes CASSPLDTEAFF.

This clone was picked up one time. V and J are TRBV18 and TRBJ2-3; 9 positions match TRBD2. V lost 3 bases and J lost 0; bases outside the gene matches: 1. The CDR3 runs to 15 residues. The germline gives CDR1 KGHSH, CDR2 LQKENI. CDR3 amino acids: CASSPSGGSTDTQYF. The DNA of the CDR3 is TGTGCCAGCTCACCCAGCGGGGGGAGCACAGATACGCAGTATTTT.

V gene TRBV2 combines with J gene TRBJ2-7; TRBD1 agrees at 10 bases. J lost 9 bases, V lost 8 bases, and 7 bases had no gene match. Looked up from germline, CDR1 is SNHLY and CDR2 is FYNNEI. The CDR3 is 12 residues long. Written as DNA, the CDR3 is TGTGCCAGCCGGGGACAGGGGCGGTCGCAGTACGTC. Amino acids: CASRGQGRSQYV.

The chain employs TRBV4-3 and TRBJ1-3; TRBD1 might be the D (6 bases). V lost 6 bases and J 0 bases, leaving 12 bases between the germline ends. The CDR3 extends over 15 amino acids. Germline V gene lookup returns CDR1 LGHNA and CDR2 YSLEER. Here the CDR3 DNA reads TGCGCCAGCAGTATAGACAGGAACTCTGGAAACACCATATATTTT. This gives the protein CASSIDRNSGNTIYF.

This clone showed up just once. The chain joins TRBV2 to TRBJ2-1; the D is unclear. The CDR3 extends over 15 amino acids. Germline V gene data show CDR1 as SNHLY and CDR2 as FYNNEI. Trimming removed 8 bases at V and 3 bases at J, with 17 bases between. CDR3 coding DNA: TGTGCCAGCGGGTTAGCTAGTGAGAACTACAATGAGCAGTTCTTC. Protein product: CASGLASENYNEQFF. Complete variable domain (other parts from reference TRBV2 and TRBJ2-1): EPEVTQTPSHQVTQMGQEVILRCVPISNHLYFYWYRQILGQKVEFLVSFYNNEISEKSEIFDDQFSVERPDGSNFTLKIRSTKLEDSAMYFCASGLASENYNEQFFGPGTRLTVL.

This chain's CDR3 is CASSKWTGEGNQPQHF. CDR3 nucleotide sequence: TGTGCCAGCAGCAAGTGGACAGGGGAAGGCAATCAGCCCCAGCATTTT. The J gene is TRBJ1-5, the V gene TRBV21-1; no DNA check was done on the table's D call, TRBD1. TRBV21-1 is described as a pseudogene. The CDR3 consists of 16 residues.

The rearrangement joins TRBV18 to TRBJ1-1, with 9 bases aligning to TRBD1. J gave up 7 bases and V 3 bases, and 3 bases lay outside the gene matches. The V gene's germline CDR1 is KGHSH and CDR2 LQKENI. CDR3 length equals 13 residues. This chain's CDR3 is CASSPRQGGEAFF. The CDR3 region has the DNA TGTGCCAGCTCACCGAGACAGGGGGGTGAAGCTTTCTTT.